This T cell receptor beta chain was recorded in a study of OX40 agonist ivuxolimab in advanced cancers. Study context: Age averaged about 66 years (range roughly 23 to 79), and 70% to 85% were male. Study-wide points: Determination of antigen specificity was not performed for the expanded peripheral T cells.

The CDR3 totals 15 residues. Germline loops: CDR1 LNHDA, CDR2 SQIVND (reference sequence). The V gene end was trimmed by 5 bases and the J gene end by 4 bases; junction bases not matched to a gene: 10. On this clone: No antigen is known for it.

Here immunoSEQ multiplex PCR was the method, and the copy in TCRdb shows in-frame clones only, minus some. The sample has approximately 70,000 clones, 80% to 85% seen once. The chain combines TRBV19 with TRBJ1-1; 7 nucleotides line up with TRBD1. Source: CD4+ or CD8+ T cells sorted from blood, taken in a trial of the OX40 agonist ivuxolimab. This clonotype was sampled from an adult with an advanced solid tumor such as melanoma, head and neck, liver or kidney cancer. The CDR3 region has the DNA TGTGCCAGTAGTTCTAGACAGGGCTGGGGCACTGAAGCTTTCTTT. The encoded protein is CASSSRQGWGTEAFF.